One sample yielded the 9 T cell receptor beta chains listed below, sequenced in a study of T cell changes during pregnancy in multiple sclerosis. Method: immunoSEQ multiplex PCR; TCRdb's copy keeps in-frame clones and lacks some. The sample lists roughly 110,000 clones, 80% to 95% occurring once. The source was peripheral blood, collected in the third trimester of pregnancy. The origin of the receptors is a female donor in good health, enrolled as a control in a pregnancy study.

The chain uses TRBV4-3 and TRBJ2-2; TRBD2 matches 8 bases. V was pared by 0 bases and J by 4 bases, with 4 bases of the junction left unmatched. The germline CDR1 and CDR2 sequences are LGHNA and YSLEER. CDR3 length equals 16 residues. CDR3 DNA sequence: TGCGCCAGCAGCCAAGAGCGGGGGGACCGCACCGGGGAGCTGTTTTTT. Protein: CASSQERGDRTGELFF.

This clone was counted between two and nine times. The chain links TRBV6-5 to TRBJ1-1, with 8 bases that match TRBD1. This CDR3 is built from 15 residues. The germline V gene encodes CDR1 MNHEY and CDR2 SVGAGI. V trimming: 2 bases; J trimming: 3 bases; junction bases outside the gene matches: 5. CDR3 residues: CASSYTHRGDTEAFF. The CDR3 bases are TGTGCCAGCAGTTACACTCACAGGGGGGACACTGAAGCTTTCTTT.

The J gene is TRBJ2-5, the V gene TRBV9, with TRBD2 matching 8 bases. The germline V gene encodes CDR1 SGDLS and CDR2 YYNGEE. V was pared by 4 bases and J by 5 bases, with 7 bases of the junction left unmatched. The CDR3 length is 14 residues. DNA of the CDR3: TGTGCCAGCAGCCCTTCTAGCGGGCGGGAGACCCAGTACTTC. Its translation: CASSPSSGRETQYF.

The rearrangement joins TRBV14 to TRBJ2-3; no definite D call. This CDR3 spans 15 amino acids. Between the trimmed V and J ends, which lost 0 bases and 2 bases, there was a span of 9 bases. CDR1 and CDR2 (germline): SGHDN, FVKESK. CDR3 amino acids: CASSQDRRVTDTQYF. The CDR3 DNA sequence: TGTGCCAGCAGCCAAGATAGGAGAGTCACAGATACGCAGTATTTT.

V is TRBV7-2 and J is TRBJ2-7; 15 bases map to TRBD2. J was trimmed by 4 bases and V by 3 bases; bases with no gene match: 7. CDR1 and CDR2 from the germline V gene are SGHTA and FQGNSA. The CDR3 covers 17 residues. The CDR3 nucleotides are TGTGCCAGCAGCTTGAACCCGGGACTAGCGGGAGGATACGAGCAGTACTTC. Translated: CASSLNPGLAGGYEQYF.

This clone appeared a single time. The V call is TRBV9, the J call TRBJ1-2, with D uncertain. The germline V and J ends were trimmed by 3 bases and 4 bases, with 10 bases remaining between them. CDR3 size: 13 residues. In germline, CDR1 is SGDLS, CDR2 YYNGEE. As DNA, the CDR3 is TGTGCCAGCAGCGGGCAGGATGGCTATGGCTACACCTTC. This codes for CASSGQDGYGYTF.

This clone was found once. The chain uses TRBV7-2 and TRBJ2-3; no clear D. This CDR3 is 12 amino acids long. CDR1 is SGHTA and CDR2 is FQGNSA in the germline V gene. Deletions cut 5 bases from V and 4 bases from J, with 7 bases between. The CDR3 region has the DNA TGTGCCAGCAGCCCCCCTCCAGATACGCAGTATTTT. It specifies CASSPPPDTQYF.

This clone occurred once. The V call is TRBV2, the J call TRBJ1-4; D possibly corresponds to TRBD1 (5 bases). Trimming shortened V by 4 bases and J by 7 bases, and 10 bases separated the two germline ends. Germline CDR1 is SNHLY and CDR2 is FYNNEI. This CDR3 has 13 amino acids. CDR3: CASSGDSFEKLFF. CDR3 bases: TGTGCCAGCAGTGGTGACAGTTTTGAAAAACTGTTTTTT.

The chain is built from TRBV9 and TRBJ1-2; 9 nucleotides agree with TRBD1. Trimming at V came to 6 bases and at J to 6 bases, leaving 3 bases not matched to a gene. Germline CDR1 and CDR2: SGDLS and YYNGEE. The CDR3 runs to 12 residues. In nucleotides, the CDR3 is TGTGCCAGCACCGGGACAGGGCATGGCTACACCTTC. Its protein is CASTGTGHGYTF.